The rows below give T cell receptor beta chains drawn from one sample of a study of blood T cell repertoires in COVID-19. Here immunoSEQ multiplex PCR was the method, and the copy in TCRdb shows in-frame clones only, minus some. The table lists around 73,000 clones, over 60% of them singletons. The specimen was peripheral blood. The receptors were gathered from a man aged 70-80 years with COVID-19, enrolled during active disease. Each CDR3 is given with its conserved first and last residue. D genes are given only for firm matches. Size is omitted from some rows. Given values are once, few, many or a class for expanded clones.

CDR3 protein | CDR3 DNA | V gene | clone size | J gene | D gene
CASSASISPLHF | TGTGCCAGCAGCGCCAGTATTTCACCCCTCCACTTT | TRBV7-2 | NA | TRBJ1-6 | NA
CASSGAGTKGETQYF | TGTGCCAGTAGCGGAGCGGGGACAAAGGGGGAGACCCAGTACTTC | TRBV19 | once | TRBJ2-5 | NA
CASSATGTGYNEQFF | TGTGCCAGCAGCGCAACCGGGACTGGGTACAATGAGCAGTTCTTC | TRBV5-5 | NA | TRBJ2-1 | NA
CASSLEYQGATEAFF | TGCGCCAGCAGCTTGGAGTACCAGGGGGCTACTGAAGCTTTCTTT | TRBV5-1 | NA | TRBJ1-1 | TRBD1
CATSRDPGRLESYTF | TGTGCCACCAGCAGAGATCCCGGCCGACTCGAGAGCTACACCTTC | TRBV15 | NA | TRBJ1-2 | NA
CASSLDLTSGRSFYNEQFF | TGTGCCAGCAGTTTAGATTTAACTAGCGGGAGGAGTTTCTACAATGAGCAGTTCTTC | TRBV28 | NA | TRBJ2-1 | TRBD2
CASSSDTGELFF | TGTGCCAGCAGCTCCGACACCGGGGAGCTGTTTTTT | TRBV7-3 | NA | TRBJ2-2 | NA
CASSLGLDRSRTEAFF | TGTGCCAGCAGCTTAGGACTGGACAGGTCGAGGACTGAAGCTTTCTTT | TRBV7-9 | NA | TRBJ1-1 | TRBD1
CASSQALPGLAGGGQYF | TGTGCCAGCAGCCAAGCGCTCCCGGGACTAGCGGGAGGCGGGCAGTACTTC | TRBV3-1/TRBV3-2 | NA | TRBJ2-7 | TRBD2
CATSEAGVNEQFF | TGTGCCACCAGTGAGGCAGGGGTCAATGAGCAGTTCTTC | TRBV24-1 | once | TRBJ2-1 | NA
CASSETSGTSTDTQYF | TGTGCCAGCAGCGAGACTAGCGGGACTAGCACAGATACGCAGTATTTT | TRBV9 | NA | TRBJ2-3 | TRBD2
CASSHQGRTDTQYF | TGTGCCAGCAGCCACCAGGGGCGCACAGATACGCAGTATTTT | TRBV7-9 | NA | TRBJ2-3 | NA
CASSHGDRDTEAFF | TGTGCCAGCAGCCATGGGGACAGGGACACTGAAGCTTTCTTT | TRBV4-2 | NA | TRBJ1-1 | TRBD1
CASSIPGGAEGYTF | TGTGCCAGCAGTATCCCAGGGGGCGCGGAGGGCTACACCTTC | TRBV28 | once | TRBJ1-2 | TRBD1
CASSQAGQGRNTQYF | TGTGCCAGCAGCCAAGCAGGACAGGGGCGGAATACGCAGTATTTT | TRBV3-1/TRBV3-2 | NA | TRBJ2-3 | TRBD1
CASSSGTGGQPQHF | TGTGCCAGCAGCTCAGGGACAGGCGGCCAGCCCCAGCATTTT | TRBV13 | once | TRBJ1-5 | TRBD1
CASKGPGGGEQFF | TGTGCCAGCAAGGGGCCGGGGGGCGGTGAGCAGTTCTTC | TRBV25-1 | NA | TRBJ2-1 | NA
CASSQEGRMNYGYTF | TGCGCCAGCAGCCAAGAGGGCCGAATGAACTATGGCTACACCTTC | TRBV4-1 | NA | TRBJ1-2 | NA
CASSIVHHSPLHF | TGTGCCAGTAGTATAGTTCATCATTCACCCCTCCACTTT | TRBV19 | NA | TRBJ1-6 | NA
CASSFAGDQPQHF | TGTGCCAGCAGTTTCGCAGGGGATCAGCCCCAGCATTTT | TRBV27 | NA | TRBJ1-5 | NA
CASSLGLAGGPINEQFF | TGTGCCAGCAGCCTGGGACTAGCGGGAGGGCCGATCAATGAGCAGTTCTTC | TRBV11-2 | NA | TRBJ2-1 | TRBD2
CASSQTGQGYEQYF | TGTGCCAGCAGTCAAACGGGACAGGGCTACGAGCAGTACTTC | TRBV6-5 | NA | TRBJ2-7 | TRBD1
CASSFAGGREKLFF | TGTGCCAGCAGTTTCGCGGGGGGGAGGGAAAAACTGTTTTTT | TRBV27 | NA | TRBJ1-4 | NA
CASSPPGDRNTEAFF | TGTGCCAGTAGTCCCCCGGGAGACAGGAACACTGAAGCTTTCTTT | TRBV19 | few | TRBJ1-1 | NA
CASSLRSGGRASYEQYF | TGTGCCAGCAGCCTACGAAGCGGGGGCAGGGCGTCCTACGAGCAGTACTTC | TRBV5-4 | NA | TRBJ2-7 | TRBD2
CASSPDYVTTPLF | TGTGCCAGCAGCCCGGATTACGTGACTACCCCTCTCTTC | TRBV27 | NA | TRBJ2-1 | NA
CASSMRVRAEAFF | TGTGCCAGTAGTATGAGGGTAAGGGCTGAAGCTTTCTTT | TRBV19 | NA | TRBJ1-1 | NA
CASSLSGPQGADTQYF | TGTGCCAGCAGCCTTAGCGGTCCCCAGGGCGCAGATACGCAGTATTTT | TRBV7-2 | NA | TRBJ2-3 | NA
CASSPGSILLGQYF | TGTGCCAGCAGCCCAGGGTCGATCTTGCTGGGCCAGTACTTC | TRBV7-2 | NA | TRBJ2-5 | NA
CASSRGQANEKLFF | TGTGCCAGCAGCCGAGGACAAGCTAATGAAAAACTGTTTTTT | TRBV7-8 | NA | TRBJ1-4 | NA
CASSPGGATFTEAFF | TGTGCCAGCAGCCCCGGGGGAGCTACCTTCACTGAAGCTTTCTTT | TRBV5-4 | few | TRBJ1-1 | NA
CATSERGQGGPNQPQHF | TGTGCCACCAGTGAACGGGGACAGGGAGGGCCCAATCAGCCCCAGCATTTT | TRBV24-1 | NA | TRBJ1-5 | TRBD1
CASSLGRGYSNQPQHF | TGTGCCAGCAGCTTAGGTCGGGGGTATAGCAATCAGCCCCAGCATTTT | TRBV7-9 | NA | TRBJ1-5 | NA
CASSLGVGTQGLKGYTF | TGTGCCAGCAGTCTCGGTGTAGGGACCCAGGGGTTAAAAGGCTACACCTTC | TRBV6-6 | NA | TRBJ1-2 | NA
CASSLAGTDTQYF | TGTGCCAGCAGTTTAGCCGGCACAGATACGCAGTATTTT | TRBV12-3/TRBV12-4 | NA | TRBJ2-3 | NA
CASSLMSQPQHF | TGTGCCAGCAGTTTGATGAGTCAGCCCCAGCATTTT | TRBV28 | NA | TRBJ1-5 | NA
CASSLAGGPGEQYF | TGTGCCAGCAGCCTAGCGGGAGGGCCGGGCGAGCAGTACTTC | TRBV28 | few | TRBJ2-7 | TRBD2
CASSLALAVAGDEQYF | TGTGCCAGCAGCTTAGCCCTGGCCGTAGCGGGAGACGAGCAGTACTTC | TRBV7-9 | NA | TRBJ2-7 | TRBD2
CASSNRLAGEYQETQYF | TGTGCCAGCAGCAACAGACTAGCGGGAGAATACCAAGAGACCCAGTACTTC | TRBV5-5 | NA | TRBJ2-5 | TRBD2
CASEGQTQETQYF | TGTGCCAGCGAAGGACAGACCCAAGAGACCCAGTACTTC | TRBV2 | NA | TRBJ2-5 | NA
CASSQREREYSTDTQYF | TGCGCCAGCAGCCAACGTGAGCGGGAGTATAGCACAGATACGCAGTATTTT | TRBV4-1 | NA | TRBJ2-3 | TRBD2
CANQAPNEDTQYF | TGTGCCAACCAGGCTCCGAATGAAGATACGCAGTATTTT | TRBV28 | NA | TRBJ2-3 | NA
CSVKEGEGEKLFF | TGCAGCGTTAAGGAAGGGGAAGGGGAAAAACTGTTTTTT | TRBV29-1 | NA | TRBJ1-4 | NA
CASSLFLHRGLSGNTIYF | TGTGCCAGCAGCTTATTCCTCCACAGGGGCCTCTCTGGAAACACCATATATTTT | TRBV7-2 | NA | TRBJ1-3 | TRBD1
CASSVAWGAGNTIYF | TGTGCCAGCAGCGTAGCTTGGGGGGCTGGAAACACCATATATTTT | TRBV9 | NA | TRBJ1-3 | NA
CASSFSSGLYGTEAFF | TGTGCCAGCAGTTTCTCCTCAGGGTTATACGGCACTGAAGCTTTCTTT | TRBV28 | NA | TRBJ1-1 | NA
CASSQGGRDGYTF | TGTGCCAGCAGCCAAGGGGGGCGAGATGGCTACACCTTC | TRBV3-1/TRBV3-2 | NA | TRBJ1-2 | NA
CASSPISGNNQPQHF | TGTGCCAGCAGCCCGATATCCGGTAACAATCAGCCCCAGCATTTT | TRBV27 | few | TRBJ1-5 | NA
CASSWGQGTEQYF | TGTGCCAGCAGCTGGGGACAGGGCACCGAGCAGTACTTC | TRBV5-8 | once | TRBJ2-7 | TRBD1
CAISESLRDGYTF | TGTGCCATCAGTGAGTCCCTCCGGGATGGCTACACCTTC | TRBV10-3 | NA | TRBJ1-2 | NA
CASSSQGDYGYTF | TGCGCCAGCAGCTCACAGGGAGACTATGGCTACACCTTC | TRBV5-1 | NA | TRBJ1-2 | NA
CASSPTMGYEQYF | TGTGCCAGCAGCCCGACAATGGGCTACGAGCAGTACTTC | TRBV11-2 | few | TRBJ2-7 | NA
CATSGTAYTEAFF | TGTGCCACCTCGGGGACAGCTTACACTGAAGCTTTCTTT | TRBV10-3 | once | TRBJ1-1 | TRBD1
CASSHSAGLANTGELFF | TGTGCCAGCAGCCACTCAGCGGGACTAGCGAACACCGGGGAGCTGTTTTTT | TRBV7-3 | NA | TRBJ2-2 | TRBD2